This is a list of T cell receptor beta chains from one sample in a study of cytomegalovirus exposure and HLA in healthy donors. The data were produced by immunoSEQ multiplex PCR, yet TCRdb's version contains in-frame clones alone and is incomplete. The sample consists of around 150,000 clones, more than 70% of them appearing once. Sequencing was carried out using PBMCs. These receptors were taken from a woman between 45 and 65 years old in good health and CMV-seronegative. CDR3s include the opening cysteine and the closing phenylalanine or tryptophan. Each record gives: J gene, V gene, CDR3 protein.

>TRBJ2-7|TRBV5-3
CAPVRRSGDFYEQYF
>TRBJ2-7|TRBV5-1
CASSLGDNSYEQYF
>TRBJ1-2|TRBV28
CASSFPTDRGGGYTF
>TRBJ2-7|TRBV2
CASKGGGSEQYF
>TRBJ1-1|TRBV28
CASSFPGGRGGNTEAFF
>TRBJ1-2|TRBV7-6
CASSQETGSYGYTF
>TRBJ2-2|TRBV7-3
CASSLLGQNGELFF
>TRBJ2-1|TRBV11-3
CASSFGGEQFF
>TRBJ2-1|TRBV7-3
CASSFGEFNEQFF
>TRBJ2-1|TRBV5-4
CASSWSGTGGQQFF
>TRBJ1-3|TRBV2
CASSGDRGNTIYF
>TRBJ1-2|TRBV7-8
CASSLGGGFASSGYTF
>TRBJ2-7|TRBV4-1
CASSSPSGRLERDEQYF
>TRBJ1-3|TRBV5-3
CARSSGCSGNTIYF
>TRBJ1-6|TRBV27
CASSFRDRIYNSPLHF
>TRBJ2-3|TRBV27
CASSLVLAGDTQYF
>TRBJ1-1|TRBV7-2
CASSLGLTWNTEAFF
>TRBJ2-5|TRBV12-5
CASGPRQGVGETQYF
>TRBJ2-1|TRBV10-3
CAIRPGTGSNEQFF
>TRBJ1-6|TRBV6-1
CASTLDMGSSPLHF
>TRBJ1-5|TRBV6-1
CASSEDPPVVRNQPQHF
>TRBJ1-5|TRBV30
CAWSRQRNQPQHF